The rows below give T cell receptor beta chains drawn from one sample of a study of T cell changes during pregnancy in multiple sclerosis. Assay: immunoSEQ multiplex PCR; the TCRdb copy retains only in-frame clones and omits some. The sample yields approximately 70,000 clones, more than 80% seen once. The sequences come from peripheral blood, collected in the first trimester of pregnancy. Receptors were obtained from a female donor in good health, enrolled as a control in a pregnancy study. CDR3s include the opening cysteine and the closing phenylalanine or tryptophan. A D gene is named only where the DNA matches it firmly. A row's size may be missing; if present it is once, few, many or a size class.

d_call	clone_size	v_call	j_call	cdr3_nt	cdr3_aa
TRBD1	NA	TRBV11-2	TRBJ1-4	TGTGCCAGGAACAGGGGTCCGGGGGAAAAACTGTTTTTT	CARNRGPGEKLFF
TRBD1	NA	TRBV5-1	TRBJ2-2	TGCGCCAGCAGCTTGGGGTCAGGGGGCACCGGGGAGCTGTTTTTT	CASSLGSGGTGELFF
NA	NA	TRBV6-4	TRBJ1-2	TGTGCCAGCAGTGTTTACGCGGGGGCCGGGAACTATGGCTACACCTTC	CASSVYAGAGNYGYTF
TRBD1	NA	TRBV10-3	TRBJ1-5	TGTGCCATCAGTGAGTCCGGACAGGGGCAGGAGCCCCAGCATTTT	CAISESGQGQEPQHF
NA	few	TRBV5-5	TRBJ1-6	TGTGCCAGCAGCGGGGGGGTGGGTGTCAATTCACCCCTCCACTTT	CASSGGVGVNSPLHF
NA	once	TRBV28	TRBJ1-3	TGTGCCAGCTCCGGTGCCGCGGGAAACACCATATATTTT	CASSGAAGNTIYF
NA	NA	TRBV2	TRBJ2-2	TGTGCCAGCAGTAAAGACATTCTGACCGGGGAGCTGTTTTTT	CASSKDILTGELFF
NA	NA	TRBV11-3	TRBJ2-7	TGTGCCAGCAGCTGGGGCTCGAACTTGATTTCCTACGAGCAGTACTTC	CASSWGSNLISYEQYF
NA	NA	TRBV6-5	TRBJ1-1	TGTGCCAGCAGTTACGGGCAGATGAACACTGAAGCTTTCTTT	CASSYGQMNTEAFF
NA	few	TRBV7-7	TRBJ2-1	TGTGCCAGCAGCTTAGCGGGGGGTAACAATGAGCAGTTCTTC	CASSLAGGNNEQFF
NA	NA	TRBV9	TRBJ2-1	TGTGCCAGCAGCGTAGAGATGGGGCGGCTTAGACCCGCAAAGCAGTTCTTC	CASSVEMGRLRPAKQFF
TRBD2	NA	TRBV5-5	TRBJ2-3	TGTGCCAGCAGCTCCTATAGCGGGGGGACCGCAGATACGCAGTATTTT	CASSSYSGGTADTQYF
TRBD1	NA	TRBV6-5	TRBJ1-2	TGTGCCAGCAGTTACGGGACAGGCCGAGAGGGCTACACCTTC	CASSYGTGREGYTF
NA	NA	TRBV15	TRBJ2-2	TGTGCCACCCGTCGACAGGCTTTTAACACCGGGGAGCTGTTTTTT	CATRRQAFNTGELFF
TRBD1	NA	TRBV2	TRBJ2-3	TGTGCCAGCAGTGAAGACAGGGGGGCAGATACGCAGTATTTT	CASSEDRGADTQYF
NA	NA	TRBV2	TRBJ1-2	TGTGCCAGCAGTAAGAGACAGTTGGATGGCTACACCTTC	CASSKRQLDGYTF
NA	NA	TRBV19	TRBJ1-5	TGTGCCAGCCGGTGGTTTGCAGGGCGCAATCAGCCCCAGCATTTT	CASRWFAGRNQPQHF
NA	NA	TRBV6-5	TRBJ1-2	TGTGCCAGCAGTTACTCTATCTACAGGAACTATGGCTACACCTTC	CASSYSIYRNYGYTF
TRBD1	NA	TRBV7-9	TRBJ2-5	TGTGCCAGCAGTCTCCACTGGACAGGGATAGGGGAGACCCAGTACTTC	CASSLHWTGIGETQYF
NA	NA	TRBV6-1	TRBJ1-1	TGTGCCAGCAGGGGGTCTCCGGACAGATACACTGAAGCTTTCTTT	CASRGSPDRYTEAFF
NA	few	TRBV2	TRBJ1-5	TGTGCCAGCAGCATCCAGCGGTATAGCAATCAGCCCCAGCATTTT	CASSIQRYSNQPQHF
NA	NA	TRBV28	TRBJ1-5	TGTGCCAGCAGTGCGGAGGGGCTTGGGGGCAATCAGCCCCAGCATTTT	CASSAEGLGGNQPQHF
NA	NA	TRBV9	TRBJ2-2	TGTGCCAGCAGCTTTGACATGACGAACACCGGGGAGCTGTTTTTT	CASSFDMTNTGELFF
TRBD1	once	TRBV27	TRBJ1-2	TGTGCCACCGGGACAGGGGGCAAGAGCTATGGCTACACCTTC	CATGTGGKSYGYTF
TRBD1	NA	TRBV7-9	TRBJ1-4	TGTGCCAGCAGCCTGAGGACAGGGCTCGGTGAAAAACTGTTTTTT	CASSLRTGLGEKLFF
NA	NA	TRBV28	TRBJ2-1	TGTGCCAGCAGTTTCCTGGCGGGATCCCTCAATGAGCAGTTCTTC	CASSFLAGSLNEQFF
TRBD2	NA	TRBV30	TRBJ2-3	TGTGCCTGGACCGACCGGACTAGCGGGAGTGGTGATACGCAGTATTTT	CAWTDRTSGSGDTQYF
TRBD2	NA	TRBV5-1	TRBJ2-5	TGCGCCAGCAGCTTGGGGGCCGCGGGGGGGTACCAAGAGACCCAGTACTTC	CASSLGAAGGYQETQYF
NA	NA	TRBV2	TRBJ1-4	TGTGCCAGCAGTCCGAGAGGTCGAGAAAAACTGTTTTTT	CASSPRGREKLFF
TRBD2	NA	TRBV7-2	TRBJ2-1	TGTGCCAGCAGCCGAGGGGGACTAGCGGCCACCCCATGGGAGCAGTTCTTC	CASSRGGLAATPWEQFF
NA	NA	TRBV15	TRBJ2-7	TGTGCCACCAGAGACCCTAACAGGGCGGAGCAGTACTTC	CATRDPNRAEQYF
NA	NA	TRBV5-1	TRBJ2-3	TGCGCCAGCAGTGTGTCCCAGGCAGATACGCAGTATTTT	CASSVSQADTQYF
NA	NA	TRBV6-5	TRBJ1-2	TGTGCCAGCAGTTACTCTTGGGGCGGTAGATATGGCTACACCTTC	CASSYSWGGRYGYTF
TRBD1	NA	TRBV5-6	TRBJ1-6	TGTGCCAGCAGCCCCGGGACAGGGAATTCACCCCTCCACTTT	CASSPGTGNSPLHF
NA	NA	TRBV28	TRBJ1-1	TGTGCCAGCAGTGCCCAACAGGGCGGGAGAACTGAAGCTTTCTTT	CASSAQQGGRTEAFF
TRBD2	NA	TRBV28	TRBJ2-3	TGTGCCAGCAGTCCTAGCGGGAGCACAGATACGCAGTATTTT	CASSPSGSTDTQYF
NA	NA	TRBV30	TRBJ1-1	TGTGCCTGGTCTAGACTCGTGCAGACTGAAGCTTTCTTT	CAWSRLVQTEAFF
TRBD1	NA	TRBV5-1	TRBJ2-4	TGCGCCAGCAGCTTAGGGGGCGCGGCCAAAAACATTCAGTACTTC	CASSLGGAAKNIQYF
NA	NA	TRBV6-6	TRBJ1-1	TGTGCCAGCACCCGGGAGCGCAGGGAGAACACTGAAGCTTTCTTT	CASTRERRENTEAFF
TRBD1	NA	TRBV9	TRBJ2-7	TGTGCCAGCAGCGCCCCAGGGGGAGATTCTCACGAGCAGTACTTC	CASSAPGGDSHEQYF
NA	NA	TRBV7-6	TRBJ2-2	TGTGCCAGCAGCTTTGGGCCTAACACCGGGGAGCTGTTTTTT	CASSFGPNTGELFF
NA	NA	TRBV11-2	TRBJ1-2	TGTGCCAGCAGCTTCGGGGGGAATGGTGGCTACACCTTC	CASSFGGNGGYTF
NA	once	TRBV7-9	TRBJ1-1	TGTGCCAGCAGCTTATCCCTACTTACGGAAGCTTTCTTT	CASSLSLLTEAFF
TRBD1	NA	TRBV28	TRBJ1-2	TGTGCCAGCAGTTTCCCCGACAGGGGGCGAGGGGACTTC	CASSFPDRGRGDF
TRBD2	NA	TRBV7-2	TRBJ2-3	TGTGCCAGCAGCTGGGGGGGGACTAGCGGGAGTTCTAGCACAGATACGCAGTATTTT	CASSWGGTSGSSSTDTQYF
NA	NA	TRBV18	TRBJ1-3	TGTGCCAGCTCACGGCCGGGAAACACCATATATTTT	CASSRPGNTIYF
NA	NA	TRBV2	TRBJ1-2	TGTGCCAGCAGTGAAAGCGCAGGGAATGGCTACACCTTC	CASSESAGNGYTF
TRBD1	NA	TRBV6-5	TRBJ1-1	TGTGCCAGCACCCAGAGGGGGCTCGGAGAAGCTTTCTTT	CASTQRGLGEAFF
NA	NA	TRBV6-1	TRBJ2-5	TGTGCCAGCAGTGGATCAGCGAACCAAGAGACCCAGTACTTC	CASSGSANQETQYF
NA	NA	TRBV4-2	TRBJ2-1	TGTGCCAGCAGCCCCGAGGGAGTCGCCTACAATGAGCAGTTCTTC	CASSPEGVAYNEQFF
TRBD1	NA	TRBV5-1	TRBJ2-7	TGCGCCAGCAGCCACGGACAGGGCAGCTCCTACGAGCAGTACTTC	CASSHGQGSSYEQYF
NA	NA	TRBV19	TRBJ1-1	TGTGCCAGTAGTAGTAGGAGATCGAACACTGAAGCTTTCTTT	CASSSRRSNTEAFF
TRBD1	NA	TRBV6-1	TRBJ2-7	TGTGCCAGCAGTGAAGCGCTAGGACAGGGGGCCCTCGAGCAGTACTTC	CASSEALGQGALEQYF